The T cell receptor (beta chain) described here comes from a study of shared clonotypes between healthy human individuals. Study-wide results and limits: Naive CD4 clonotype sharing across a few donors was roughly 5%. Few donors restricted represented genetic and exposure-history diversity.

V was pared by 1 base and J by 4 bases, with 7 bases between. Germline V CDR1 and CDR2: SGHTA, FQGNSA. The CDR3 totals 13 residues. Generated by immunoSEQ multiplex PCR, the TCRdb table keeps only in-frame clones and is missing some. The sample includes 2 million to 2.5 million clones, around 93% of them seen just once. Details on this clone: Its antigen remains unidentified. The same CDR3 arises from other DNA sequences in this sample as well.

This clonotype originated in a man aged 18 to 30 in good health. Some clones in this sample may be carry-over from other donors' samples. The specimen was naive CD4+ T cells from PBMCs. Subset: CD45RA+ positively selected. The gene calls are TRBV7-2 and TRBJ1-1, with a tentative D call TRBD1 (5 bases). Here the CDR3 reads CASSLDGGTEAFF. DNA for the CDR3: TGTGCCAGCAGCTTAGACGGGGGCACTGAAGCTTTCTTT.